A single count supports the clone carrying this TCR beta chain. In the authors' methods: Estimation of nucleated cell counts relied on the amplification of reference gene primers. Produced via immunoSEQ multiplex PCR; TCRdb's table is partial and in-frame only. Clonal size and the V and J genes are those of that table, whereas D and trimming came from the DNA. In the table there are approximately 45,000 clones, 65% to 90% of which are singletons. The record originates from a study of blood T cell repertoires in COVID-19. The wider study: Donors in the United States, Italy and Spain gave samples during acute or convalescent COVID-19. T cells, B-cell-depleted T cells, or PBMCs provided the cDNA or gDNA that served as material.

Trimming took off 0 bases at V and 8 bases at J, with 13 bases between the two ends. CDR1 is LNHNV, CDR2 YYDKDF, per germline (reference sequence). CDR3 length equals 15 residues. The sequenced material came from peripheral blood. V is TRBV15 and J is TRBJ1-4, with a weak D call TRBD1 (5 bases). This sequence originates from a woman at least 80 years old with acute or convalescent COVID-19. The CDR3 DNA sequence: TGTGCCACCAGCAGAGATGGGCAGGGCGGCGAAAAACTGTTTTTT. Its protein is CATSRDGQGGEKLFF.